Below are 5 T cell receptor beta chains sequenced from a single sample in a study of control samples from healthy donors and cancer patients. Repertoires were generated with immunoSEQ multiplex PCR, while TCRdb's copy carries only in-frame clones and drops some. The table lists 180,000 or so clones, around 93% of them singletons, with over 3.5% in the top ten. Sequencing was performed on blood. Receptors were obtained from a woman aged 55-70 years in good health.

The rearrangement links TRBV7-2 to TRBJ1-1; D perhaps matches TRBD1 (5 bases). CDR1 is SGHTA, CDR2 FQGNSA, per germline. Trimming removed 0 bases at V and 3 bases at J, with 11 bases between. The CDR3 has 15 amino acids. The CDR3 nucleotides are TGTGCCAGCAGCTTAGCGCTTGAGGGGCACACTGAAGCTTTCTTT. Encoded protein: CASSLALEGHTEAFF.

The chain combines TRBV19 with TRBJ2-1; 8 nucleotides line up with TRBD2. The germline CDR1 and CDR2 sequences are LNHDA and SQIVND (reference sequence). The CDR3 covers 16 residues. CDR3 loop: CATSHNGGDLGNEQFF. The CDR3 region has the DNA TGTGCGACAAGTCACAACGGGGGGGACCTTGGCAATGAGCAGTTCTTC. The variable domain in full, with the rest retrieved from reference TRBV19 and TRBJ2-1, is DGGITQSPKYLFRKEGQNVTLSCEQNLNHDAMYWYRQDPGQGLRLIYYSQIVNDFQKGDIAEGYSVSREKKESFPLTVTSAQKNPTAFYLCATSHNGGDLGNEQFFGPGTRLTVL.

In nucleotides, the CDR3 is TGTGCCAGCAGTTTAGCGAGACAGGCGAACACTGAAGCTTTCTTT. It yields the protein CASSLARQANTEAFF. The chain uses TRBV27 and TRBJ1-1, with TRBD1 as a possible D gene (6 bases). CDR1 and CDR2 (germline): MNHEY, SMNVEV (reference sequence). This CDR3 has 15 amino acids. The V end lost 2 bases, the J end lost 1 base, and 11 bases lay between the germline ends.

V usage is TRBV19 and J usage is TRBJ2-3; 7 nucleotides align to TRBD1. J was trimmed by 4 bases and V by 3 bases; bases with no gene match: 10. The germline gives CDR1 LNHDA, CDR2 SQIVND (reference sequence). The CDR3 sequence is 16 residues long. The CDR3 DNA reads as TGTGCCAGTAGTATTGCGACAGGGAGTAGGTCAGATACGCAGTATTTT. Encoded protein: CASSIATGSRSDTQYF.

V gene TRBV3-1 (or the pseudogene TRBV3-2) combines with J gene TRBJ2-7; the match to TRBD2 covers 11 bases. CDR3 length: 15 amino acids. V gave up 4 bases and J gave up 2 bases; unmatched junction bases: 4. The germline CDR1 and CDR2 sequences are LGHDT and YNNKEL (reference sequence). CDR3 loop: CASSLGTSGPYEQYF. CDR3 sequence (DNA): TGTGCCAGCAGCCTCGGGACTAGCGGCCCCTACGAGCAGTACTTC.